This T cell receptor (beta chain) was found in a study of beta chain features in type 1 diabetes. Findings and limits, study-wide: The study found that naive, central memory and Treg TCRB repertoires appeared more similar in patients than in healthy donors. Highly expressing activated T cells could be over-counted with a cDNA template.

This clone has a handful of counts. Its matching antigen is unknown. Only one heparinised blood draw was taken per donor, and its volume averaged around 120 mL. Sorting with CD45RO/CCR7/CD25/CD127/CD95/CD27 yielded naive, central memory, regulatory and stem-like memory CD4+ cells. What was sequenced were expressed TCRB transcripts, since all of the isolated RNA had been reverse transcribed. Method: immunoSEQ multiplex PCR; TCRdb's copy keeps in-frame clones and lacks some. The repertoire includes 860,000 or so clones, 15% to 20% of them detected once, and roughly 0.025% sits in the top ten. This CDR3 spans 15 amino acids. The germline V gene encodes CDR1 MNHNS and CDR2 SASEGT. Germline trimming cut 10 bases from V and 1 base from J; bases unmatched to any gene: 7.

The TCR comes from a woman under 30 in good health. This chain connects TRBV6-1 to TRBJ2-3; 11 bases agree with TRBD2. Sequenced material: naive CD4+ T cells from blood. The CDR3 coding sequence is TGTGCCATCTCGAAACTAGCGGGAGGCACAGATACGCAGTATTTT. Protein product: CAISKLAGGTDTQYF.